This T cell receptor beta chain was found in a study of molecular identifiers for immune sequencing clone quantification (dated by TCRdb to the late 2010s). At the level of the whole study: For a replicate experiment, the RNA from either about 20,000 or 100,000 naive CD8 T cells was divided into five aliquots, and four of those aliquots went on to sequencing. The study was a methods study using CD8 T cells to benchmark molecular-identifier clustering-based TCR repertoire sequencing (MIDCIRS) and TCR RNA copy counting. Broad study findings and their caveats: Spiked-in Jurkat TCR RNA equal to a single cell's worth was reported to be detectable even within 1,100,000 naive CD8 T cells. Roughly 3 recovered TCR RNA copies per cell were obtained by modeling, versus roughly 10 by digital PCR, implying a capture efficiency of about 30%. In CMV-specific effector cells, clones with more than 20 RNA copies contained over 99% of molecules, whereas in naive cells such clones contained under 1% of molecules. Highly expanded clone sizes could be underestimated because identical TCR molecules may share a barcode. The naive libraries included spiked-in Jurkat TCR RNA (fewer than 11 copies' worth), and this Jurkat TCR RNA is not part of the donor repertoire. When barcode sub-clustering was not used, chimeric consensus sequences inflated TCR diversity, with chimeras reaching as high as 47%.

Libraries of naive CD8 T cells were built from anywhere between roughly 17,000 and 1,100,000 sorted cells, with 10%, 30% or 50% of the purified RNA used. On a BD FACSAria II, naive CD8 T cells were FACS-sorted as CD8+CD4-CCR7+CD45RA+ and collected into RLT Plus buffer. Detection sensitivity was tested by spiking Jurkat RNA equal to ten or so TCR copies' worth into samples containing roughly 19,000-1,000,000 naive CD8 T cells. CD8 T cells were enriched using RosetteSep CD8+ T Cell Enrichment Cocktail and Ficoll-Paque, and the enriched cells then underwent ACK red cell lysis. As encoded in the germline V gene (reference sequence), CDR1 is GTSNPN while CDR2 is SVGIG. The CDR3 has 11 amino acids, counting the end cysteine and phenylalanine. The retained sequence is limited to the CDR3, 33 bases, with the frame set at the first base. The germline ends are 6 bases apart after V is trimmed by 2 bases and J by 7 bases.

This clonotype was picked up a small number of times. Its binding antigen is unknown. No base quality information exists; no much larger clone differs at one position. The library was built by means of PCR. The sequencer listed for this sample is NextSeq 500. Bulk TCR libraries were made following a previously described method, with the TCR primers given in Table S5. Purification of total RNA was performed with the Qiagen AllPrep DNA/RNA kit. Reads from multiple sequencing runs of the same library were pooled before analysis. Under the source paper's analysis protocol: Reads were retained only if their TCR constant sequence matched exactly, and those retained reads were trimmed to 150 nt and grouped according to their 12-nt molecular barcodes. Reads within each barcode group were sub-clustered using a 15% Levenshtein threshold, and quality-weighted consensus sequences were constructed for each RNA molecule. Non-functional sequences were removed, as were lower-count sequences one edit away from another. Based on a fit of two negative binomial distributions, barcode sub-clusters having less than 20% of the maximum read count were discarded. TCRdb handled the public reads itself, with Q25 trimming in fastp and clone calling in MiXCR, and kept productive beta chains. Every entry covers one CDR3 protein and lists the most common genes and DNA from its rows. The V and J calls shown here were made by TCRdb, not taken from the authors' results. Counted in this sample were 400,000 to 600,000 distinct CDR3 sequences; around 23% of them appeared once. The biggest ten clones account for 0.7% to 0.9% of the sample.

The receptor was isolated from a human donor in good health. Some libraries in this study had Jurkat cell RNA spiked in. The rearrangement joined TRBV30 to TRBJ1-3, with the identity of the D gene unclear. Sequencing was carried out using naive CD8+ T cells from blood, with Jurkat cell RNA spiked in. According to the study, the label for this sample's cell subset or site signals: FACS-sorted CD8+CD4-CCR7+CD45RA+ naive T cells. The nucleotides are TGTGCCTGGAGTATTACGAACACCATATATTTT. This is translated as CAWSITNTIYF.